The clone carrying this TCR beta chain was seen ten or more times. The target antigen is unknown. Unique molecular identifiers, one per molecule, were present on every TCR cDNA molecule. From the 5' RACE reads, TCRdb called clonotypes with MiXCR, one entry per CDR3 protein. The sample comprises 20,000 to 30,000 distinct CDR3 sequences, just under 9% of which are singletons, and 7% to 9% rests with the top ten. The sample's time point: sample taken at primary tumor resection. Whole RNA was taken from tumor, nontumor lung or frozen PBMC; it was then sequenced unsorted. This CDR3 contains 13 residues. Per germline, CDR1 SNHLY and CDR2 FYNNEI. J lost 4 bases, V lost 10 bases, and 4 bases had no gene match. This sample is part of a study of spatial heterogeneity in lung cancer. Background on the study: Beta-chain sequences were consistently detected more often than alpha-chain sequences. General study points: Mutation counts in tumors were tracked by counts of expanded intratumoral alpha and beta TCRs. The study found that ubiquitous and regional expanded TCR counts tracked ubiquitous and regional nonsynonymous mutations, respectively.

This TCR was recovered from a male donor with early-stage non-small cell lung cancer. Sequences were derived from lung tumor tissue, sampled at surgery. The rearrangement links TRBV2 to TRBJ2-1, with 10 bases that match TRBD2. The CDR3 spells CATLTSGYNEQFF. The CDR3 nucleotides read TGTGCCACCTTGACTAGCGGGTACAATGAGCAGTTCTTC.